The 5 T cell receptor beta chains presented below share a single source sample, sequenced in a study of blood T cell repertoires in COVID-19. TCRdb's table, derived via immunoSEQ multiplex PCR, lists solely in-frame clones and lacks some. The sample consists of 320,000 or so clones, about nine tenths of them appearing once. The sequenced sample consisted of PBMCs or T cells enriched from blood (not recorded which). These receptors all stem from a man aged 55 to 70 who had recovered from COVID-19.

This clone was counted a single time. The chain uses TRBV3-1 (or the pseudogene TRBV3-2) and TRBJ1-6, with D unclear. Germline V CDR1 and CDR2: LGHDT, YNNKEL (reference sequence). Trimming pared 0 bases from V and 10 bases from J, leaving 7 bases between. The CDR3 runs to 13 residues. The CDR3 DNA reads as TGTGCCAGCAGCCAAGAGTCGGTCTCACCCCTCCACTTT. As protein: CASSQESVSPLHF.

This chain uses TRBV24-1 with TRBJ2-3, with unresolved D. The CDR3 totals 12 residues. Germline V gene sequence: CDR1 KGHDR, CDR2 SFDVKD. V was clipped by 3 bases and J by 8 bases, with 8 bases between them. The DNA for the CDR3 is TGTGCCACCAGTGATCCCGGCGGTACGCAGTATTTT. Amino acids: CATSDPGGTQYF.

CDR3 in amino acids: CASSEAGGTTYNEQFF. Written as DNA, the CDR3 is TGTGCCAGCAGTGAAGCGGGGGGGACAACCTACAATGAGCAGTTCTTC. The J gene is TRBJ2-1, the V gene TRBV6-1, with D perhaps matching TRBD2 (7 bases). Germline CDR1 and CDR2: MNHNS and SASEGT. The CDR3 has 16 residues. V lost 0 bases to trimming and J lost 2 bases, with 11 bases between them.

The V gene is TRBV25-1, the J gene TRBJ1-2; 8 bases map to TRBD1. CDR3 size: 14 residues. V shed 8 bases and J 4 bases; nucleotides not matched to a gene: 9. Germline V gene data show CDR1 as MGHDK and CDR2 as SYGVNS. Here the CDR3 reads CASLPDRGSYGYTF. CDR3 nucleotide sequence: TGTGCCAGCCTCCCCGACAGGGGAAGCTATGGCTACACCTTC.

The CDR3, as DNA: TGCGCCAGCAGCTGGGGGACAGGTCTAGTCGGGGAGCTGTTTTTT. This encodes CASSWGTGLVGELFF. The V gene is TRBV5-1, the J gene TRBJ2-2, with 8 positions matching TRBD1. Germline V gene lookup returns CDR1 SGHRS and CDR2 YFSETQ. This CDR3 has 15 amino acids. The ends lost 3 bases at V and 7 bases at J; junction bases unmatched: 8. Variable domain in full (rest from reference TRBV5-1 and TRBJ2-2): KAGVTQTPRYLIKTRGQQVTLSCSPISGHRSVSWYQQTPGQGLQFLFEYFSETQRNKGNFPGRFSGRQFSNSRSEMNVSTLELGDSALYLCASSWGTGLVGELFFGEGSRLTVL.